The 7 T cell receptor beta chains reported below all come from one sample, sequenced in a study of T cell responses to AZD1222 COVID-19 vaccine. Only in-frame clones appear in the TCRdb table, and some are missing; sequencing was by immunoSEQ multiplex PCR. The table includes approximately 160,000 clones, 90% detected once. Sequences were derived from peripheral blood, sampled on day 0 of AZD1222 vaccination. These receptors all stem from an adult in good health.

The chain has TRBV5-5 and TRBJ2-7; TRBD1 matches 10 bases. J gave up 3 bases and V 4 bases, and 10 bases lay outside the gene matches. Germline assignment: CDR1 SGHKS and CDR2 YYEKEE (reference sequence). The CDR3 loop spans 16 amino acids. The CDR3 spells CASSPPGQGINYEQYF. CDR3 in DNA: TGTGCCAGCAGCCCGCCGGGACAGGGGATAAACTACGAGCAGTACTTC.

The rearrangement uses TRBV3-1 (or the pseudogene TRBV3-2) and TRBJ2-1, with a weak D call TRBD2 (5 bases). This CDR3 is 15 amino acids long. V was cut by 1 base and J by 15 bases, with 22 bases left in between. Germline values: CDR1 LGHDT, CDR2 YNNKEL (reference sequence). The CDR3: CASSQVGLRRPRLFF. The CDR3 DNA reads as TGTGCCAGCAGCCAAGTGGGCCTCAGGAGGCCTCGGTTGTTCTTC.

J is TRBJ2-7 and V is TRBV19; no firm D call. This CDR3 is 13 amino acids long. V was cut by 5 bases and J by 1 base, with 9 bases left in between. Germline V gives CDR1 LNHDA, CDR2 SQIVND (reference sequence). The DNA of the CDR3 is TGTGCCAGTAGTCCCCGGCCATCCTACGAGCAGTACTTC. Protein product: CASSPRPSYEQYF. Looking up the rest from reference TRBV19 and TRBJ2-7 gives the full variable domain: DGGITQSPKYLFRKEGQNVTLSCEQNLNHDAMYWYRQDPGQGLRLIYYSQIVNDFQKGDIAEGYSVSREKKESFPLTVTSAQKNPTAFYLCASSPRPSYEQYFGPGTRLTVT.

Only one count was recorded for this clone. The CDR3 sequence is CATSSGQSSNQPQHF. The CDR3 DNA follows: TGTGCCACCAGCAGTGGTCAGAGTAGCAATCAGCCCCAGCATTTT. The genes are TRBV15 and TRBJ1-5; D is ambiguous. CDR1 LNHNV and CDR2 YYDKDF come from the germline V gene (reference sequence). With 3 bases removed from V and 0 bases from J, the gap between germline ends came to 9 bases. The CDR3 sequence is 15 residues long.

The chain combines TRBV5-6 with TRBJ2-3; D possibly uses TRBD1 or TRBD2 (5 bases each). The V end lost 5 bases, the J end lost 3 bases, and 13 bases lay between the germline ends. Germline V lookup: CDR1 SGHDT, CDR2 YYEEEE. The CDR3 extends over 14 amino acids. CDR3: CASSSPGQTDTQYF. The CDR3 DNA reads TGTGCCAGCAGTAGTCCGGGGCAAACAGATACGCAGTATTTT. Full variable domain (missing parts from reference TRBV5-6 and TRBJ2-3): DAGVTQSPTHLIKTRGQQVTLRCSPKSGHDTVSWYQQALGQGPQFIFQYYEEEERQRGNFPDRFSGHQFPNYSSELNVNALLLGDSALYLCASSSPGQTDTQYFGPGTRLTVL.

This sequence joins TRBV18 and TRBJ1-1; tentative D call: TRBD1 (5 bases). Per germline, CDR1 KGHSH and CDR2 LQKENI. The CDR3 totals 15 residues. The V end lost 0 bases, the J end lost 0 bases, and 8 bases lay between the germline ends. This chain's CDR3 is CASSPPGRMNTEAFF. CDR3 nucleotide sequence: TGTGCCAGCTCACCACCGGGACGGATGAACACTGAAGCTTTCTTT.

This clone was seen a single time. This chain uses TRBV30 with TRBJ2-3, with D uncertain. In germline, CDR1 is GTSNPN, CDR2 SVGIG (reference sequence). The CDR3 is made up of 11 amino acids. V shed 4 bases and J shed 6 bases, with 8 bases lying between them. The CDR3 loop is CAWKVTDTQYF. CDR3 nucleotides: TGTGCCTGGAAGGTAACGGATACGCAGTATTTT.